These 21 T cell receptor beta chains came from one sample sequenced in a study of blood T cell repertoires in COVID-19. Sequencing was performed with immunoSEQ multiplex PCR; in TCRdb, only in-frame clones are kept and a portion is missing. The sample lists 110,000 or so clones; more than 80% were seen once. Sequences were obtained from peripheral blood. Source of these receptors: a woman in her 50s with acute or convalescent COVID-19.

The chain links TRBV28 to TRBJ1-5; TRBD1 agrees at 7 bases. The CDR3 consists of 18 residues. Germline-derived CDR1 and CDR2 are MDHEN and SYDVKM. V gave up 4 bases and J gave up 6 bases; unmatched junction bases: 18. CDR3 amino acids: CASSSPPADRVVGQPQHF. The CDR3 DNA sequence: TGTGCCAGCAGTTCCCCACCCGCAGACAGGGTAGTAGGTCAGCCCCAGCATTTT.

The rearrangement links TRBV9 to TRBJ1-2, with D possibly being TRBD1 (6 bases). Germline CDR1 and CDR2: SGDLS and YYNGEE. The CDR3 extends over 15 amino acids. V lost 0 bases to trimming and J lost 5 bases, with 14 bases between them. The CDR3 DNA sequence: TGTGCCAGCAGCGTAGCCACAGGGAATTCATATGGCTACACCTTC. Its translation: CASSVATGNSYGYTF.

This clone was detected only a few times. The rearrangement links TRBV9 to TRBJ1-6; D is unresolved. V lost 0 bases and J lost 9, with 4 bases in between. This CDR3 has 12 amino acids. Germline V gives CDR1 SGDLS, CDR2 YYNGEE. DNA of the CDR3: TGTGCCAGCAGCGTAGAGAGTTCACCCCTCCACTTT. Translation gives CASSVESSPLHF.

The chain recombines TRBV27 with TRBJ1-4; TRBD1 agrees at 8 bases. Trimming took 0 bases from V and 2 from J; bases not matched to a gene: 8. The germline V gene encodes CDR1 MNHEY and CDR2 SMNVEV (reference sequence). The CDR3 spans 18 residues. The CDR3 nucleotides read TGTGCCAGCAGTTTATCTTGGGCAGGGGGCGATACTAATGAAAAACTGTTTTTT. Residues: CASSLSWAGGDTNEKLFF.

This clone occurred a few times. J is TRBJ2-3 and V is TRBV9, with TRBD2 matching 8 bases. Germline V CDR1 and CDR2: SGDLS, YYNGEE. The CDR3 has 16 amino acids. V shed 1 base and J 3 bases; nucleotides not matched to a gene: 7. CDR3 in amino acids: CASSVFSGGPTDTQYF. The CDR3, as DNA: TGTGCCAGCAGCGTATTTTCGGGAGGGCCAACAGATACGCAGTATTTT.

This rearrangement joins TRBV19 to TRBJ1-5; tentatively, D is TRBD1 (5 bases). The ends were cut back, 3 bases at V and 4 bases at J, with 19 bases in the middle. CDR3 length equals 17 residues. CDR1 LNHDA and CDR2 SQIVND come from the germline V gene (reference sequence). The CDR3 loop is CASSISLDSLHNQPQHF. CDR3 coding DNA: TGTGCCAGTAGTATTTCACTCGACAGCCTACATAATCAGCCCCAGCATTTT. Complete variable domain (other parts from reference TRBV19 and TRBJ1-5): DGGITQSPKYLFRKEGQNVTLSCEQNLNHDAMYWYRQDPGQGLRLIYYSQIVNDFQKGDIAEGYSVSREKKESFPLTVTSAQKNPTAFYLCASSISLDSLHNQPQHFGDGTRLSIL.

The chain combines TRBV4-1 with TRBJ1-2; 8 nucleotides agree with TRBD1. Germline V gene lookup returns CDR1 MGHRA and CDR2 YSYEKL. The length of the CDR3 is 17 residues. V gave up 4 bases and J gave up 0 bases; unmatched junction bases: 10. The CDR3 DNA is TGCGCCAGCAGCCCGATTTCAGGGGGCGCGACTAACTATGGCTACACCTTC. Its protein product is CASSPISGGATNYGYTF.

The genes are TRBV3-1 (or the pseudogene TRBV3-2) and TRBJ2-7; no clear D gene. Between the trimmed V and J ends, which lost 4 bases and 5 bases, there was a span of 6 bases. This CDR3 comprises 11 residues. The germline CDR1 and CDR2 sequences are LGHDT and YNNKEL (reference sequence). CDR3 loop: CASSPGNEQYF. CDR3 coding DNA: TGTGCCAGCAGCCCTGGCAACGAGCAGTACTTC.

V is TRBV4-1 and J is TRBJ2-1, with 13 bases matching TRBD2. The CDR3 spans 16 residues. CDR1 is MGHRA, CDR2 YSYEKL, per germline. The trim removed 2 bases at V and 8 bases at J, leaving 6 bases unmatched. The DNA for the CDR3 is TGCGCCAGCAGCCAATCGGGACTAGCGGGGACCGATGAGCAGTTCTTC. Translation gives CASSQSGLAGTDEQFF.

The chain joins TRBV4-1 to TRBJ1-4; 7 bases align to TRBD1. CDR1 is MGHRA and CDR2 is YSYEKL in the germline V gene. The V segment lost 4 bases and the J segment 8 bases; nucleotides outside the gene matches: 13. CDR3 length: 16 amino acids. CDR3 protein: CASSRSLGQEGEKLFF. The DNA for the CDR3 is TGCGCCAGCAGCCGGTCGCTTGGACAGGAGGGGGAAAAACTGTTTTTT.

V usage is TRBV19 and J usage is TRBJ1-1; the D gene is possibly TRBD1 (5 bases). This CDR3 contains 14 residues. Trimming shortened V by 4 bases and J by 0 bases, and 9 bases separated the two germline ends. Per germline, CDR1 LNHDA and CDR2 SQIVND (reference sequence). CDR3 amino acids: CASSTDSLNTEAFF. In nucleotides, the CDR3 is TGTGCCAGTAGTACCGACAGCCTGAACACTGAAGCTTTCTTT.

The chain uses TRBV29-1 and TRBJ2-1; TRBD1 matches 7 bases. V lost 4 bases and J lost 6; bases outside the gene matches: 6. Germline V lookup: CDR1 SQVTM, CDR2 ANQGSEA. This CDR3 contains 13 residues. The CDR3 loop is CSVGGAGGNEQFF. Written as DNA, the CDR3 is TGCAGCGTTGGTGGGGCAGGGGGCAATGAGCAGTTCTTC.

This chain uses TRBV3-1 (or the pseudogene TRBV3-2) with TRBJ1-4; 7 bases are shared with TRBD1. Germline assignment: CDR1 LGHDT and CDR2 YNNKEL (reference sequence). The CDR3 is 15 amino acids. V trimming: 5 bases; J trimming: 6 bases; junction bases outside the gene matches: 9. The CDR3 sequence: CASSSYRDSDEKLFF. The DNA for the CDR3 is TGTGCCAGCAGCTCGTACCGGGACAGCGATGAAAAACTGTTTTTT.

The J gene is TRBJ2-5, the V gene TRBV5-4; 9 bases map to TRBD2. This CDR3 comprises 16 residues. J was trimmed by 3 bases and V by 2 bases; bases with no gene match: 8. The germline CDR1 and CDR2 sequences are SGHNT and YYREEE (reference sequence). The CDR3 DNA reads as TGTGCCAGCAGCTTATCTAGCGGGGCATCTAAAGAGACCCAGTACTTC. Residues: CASSLSSGASKETQYF.

The CDR3 DNA reads TGTGCCAGCAGTTATCCGGGACAGGGGCACACTGAAGCTTTCTTT. It specifies CASSYPGQGHTEAFF. The V gene is TRBV6-2 or TRBV6-3, the J gene TRBJ1-1; 10 bases are a match to TRBD1. The CDR3 consists of 15 residues. J was trimmed by 3 bases and V by 3 bases; bases with no gene match: 4. Germline loops: CDR1 MNHEY, CDR2 SVGEGT.

This chain joins TRBV4-1 and TRBJ2-7, with TRBD1 identical over 8 bases. In germline, CDR1 is MGHRA, CDR2 YSYEKL. The CDR3 spans 14 residues. V lost 0 bases and J lost 6; bases outside the gene matches: 4. The CDR3 DNA is TGCGCCAGCAGCCAAGAGGCAGGGGGCAGCGAGCAGTACTTC. Encoded protein: CASSQEAGGSEQYF.

This rearrangement joins TRBV9 to TRBJ2-5; the D gene is possibly TRBD2 (5 bases). This CDR3 contains 16 residues. Deletions cut 3 bases from V and 4 bases from J, with 19 bases between. CDR1 and CDR2 from the germline V gene are SGDLS and YYNGEE. The CDR3 loop is CASSDGPGGEGETQYF. CDR3 coding DNA: TGTGCCAGCAGCGATGGGCCGGGTGGTGAGGGAGAGACCCAGTACTTC.

The chain is built from TRBV3-1 (or the pseudogene TRBV3-2) and TRBJ1-5; unclear D gene. CDR3 size: 21 residues. Trimming took 4 bases from V and 0 from J, leaving 28 bases between them. Germline CDR1 is LGHDT and CDR2 is YNNKEL (reference sequence). The CDR3 protein is CASSPKKATHRGGYSNQPQHF. CDR3 bases: TGTGCCAGCAGCCCTAAGAAGGCAACCCATAGAGGAGGGTATAGCAATCAGCCCCAGCATTTT.

The chain is built from TRBV12-3 or TRBV12-4 and TRBJ2-1; D unresolved. V was clipped by 2 bases and J by 5 bases, with 4 bases between them. This CDR3 comprises 12 residues. CDR3 amino acids: CASSLQNNEQFF. CDR3 DNA: TGTGCCAGCAGTTTACAGAACAATGAGCAGTTCTTC.

V usage is TRBV2 and J usage is TRBJ2-1; 14 bases line up with TRBD2. Germline CDR1 SNHLY, CDR2 FYNNEI. There are 15 residues in the CDR3. V dropped 6 bases and J dropped 10; count of bases not matched to a gene: 8. CDR3 loop: CASSPGLAGVDEQFF. The DNA for the CDR3 is TGTGCCAGCAGCCCGGGACTAGCGGGAGTAGACGAGCAGTTCTTC.

The chain carries TRBV9 and TRBJ1-2; tentative D call: TRBD1 (5 bases). This CDR3 is built from 16 residues. Germline CDR1 is SGDLS and CDR2 is YYNGEE. V shed 0 bases and J shed 6 bases, with 18 bases lying between them. Written as DNA, the CDR3 is TGTGCCAGCAGCGTAGATCCCATACAGGCTGGGGATGGCTACACCTTC. Protein: CASSVDPIQAGDGYTF. Drawing the rest from reference TRBV9 and TRBJ1-2, the complete variable domain is DSGVTQTPKHLITATGQRVTLRCSPRSGDLSVYWYQQSLDQGLQFLIQYYNGEERAKGNILERFSAQQFPDLHSELNLSSLELGDSALYFCASSVDPIQAGDGYTFGSGTRLTVV.